A selection of T cell receptor beta chains follows, all from one sample in a study of shared clonotypes between healthy human individuals. The method was immunoSEQ multiplex PCR; TCRdb's version includes in-frame clones alone and lacks a portion of them. The table has some 1 million clones, around 76% seen once. The sequenced sample consisted of memory CD4+ T cells sorted from blood. These receptor sequences come from a man aged 18-30 years in good health. CDR3s include the opening cysteine and the closing phenylalanine or tryptophan. The D gene is left open where the match is weak. Clone size is not always given. Where it is, it says once, few, many or a class for expanded clones.

>TRBV25-1|TRBD1|once|TRBJ1-5
TGTGCCAGCCAGGGGGGGACCCATCAGCCCCAGCATTTT
CASQGGTHQPQHF
>TRBV7-3|TRBD2|few|TRBJ2-2
TGTGCCAGCAGCAGACTAGCGACTAGTAGCACCGGGGAGCTGTTTTTT
CASSRLATSSTGELFF
>TRBV7-9|-|-|TRBJ1-6
TGTGCCAGCAGCCCACTTGGTGGGTCACCCCTCCACTTT
CASSPLGGSPLHF
>TRBV19|TRBD1|-|TRBJ1-5
TGTGCCAGTAAGGACAGGGGTGAACAGCCCCAGCATTTT
CASKDRGEQPQHF
>TRBV6-1|TRBD1|-|TRBJ2-7
TGTGCCAGCAGTGACCGACGGGACAGGGGGAGCGAGCAGTACTTC
CASSDRRDRGSEQYF
>TRBV9|-|-|TRBJ1-3
TGTGCCAGCAGCGTTACTGGACAGATCAAGCTTGGAGACACCATATATTTT
CASSVTGQIKLGDTIYF
>TRBV5-4|-|-|TRBJ2-3
TGTGCCAGCAGCTACCTAGCAGATACGCAGTATTTT
CASSYLADTQYF
>TRBV20-1|-|-|TRBJ2-2
TGCAGTGCGGGGTTAGCAAGGGAGCTGTTTTTT
CSAGLARELFF
>TRBV6-5|TRBD1|-|TRBJ2-5
TGTGCCAGCAGAGTCTCGACAGGGGTGGAGACCCAGTACTTC
CASRVSTGVETQYF
>TRBV27|-|-|TRBJ1-5
TGTGCCAGCAGTCCATACCGTGGGGGTTATAATCAGCCCCAGCATTTT
CASSPYRGGYNQPQHF
>TRBV6-1|-|-|TRBJ1-6
TGTGCCAGCGGACTCAGGGGCGGAGATTCACCCCTCCACTTT
CASGLRGGDSPLHF
>TRBV10-3|-|-|TRBJ2-1
TGTGCCATCAGTGAGTTGCGGGACTCCCTTTTGTTCTTC
CAISELRDSLLFF
>TRBV6-1|-|few|TRBJ2-7
TGTGCCAGTACGGTCCCCCCCTACGAGCAGTACTTC
CASTVPPYEQYF
>TRBV6-1|TRBD1|-|TRBJ1-2
TGTGCCAGCAGACTTGGACAGGGCGATGGCTACACCTTC
CASRLGQGDGYTF
>TRBV4-1|TRBD2|-|TRBJ2-3
TGCGCCAGCAGCTCCGGGACTAGCGGCTTCGTGGATACGCAGTATTTT
CASSSGTSGFVDTQYF
>TRBV18|-|-|TRBJ1-3
TGTGCCAGCTCACCAATTAGCTGGGAGACTGGAAACACCATATATTTT
CASSPISWETGNTIYF
>TRBV5-1|TRBD2|once|TRBJ2-3
TGCGCCAGCAGCCAAGGACTAGCGGGAGTCAGAGATACGCAGTATTTT
CASSQGLAGVRDTQYF
>TRBV2|-|-|TRBJ2-3
TGTGCCAGCAAGCGCAATATCTTCCCAGATACGCAGTATTTT
CASKRNIFPDTQYF
>TRBV5-5|TRBD2|-|TRBJ2-1
TGTGCCAGCAGCTTAAGCGGGGGGGCCGGTGAGCAGTTCTTC
CASSLSGGAGEQFF
>TRBV28|TRBD1|-|TRBJ1-2
TGTGCCAGCAGACGTTCCGGACAGGGGAGGGACTACACCTTC
CASRRSGQGRDYTF
>TRBV25-1|-|-|TRBJ1-6
TGTGCCAGCATGGGGCAGGGTCGTTCACCCCTCCACTTT
CASMGQGRSPLHF
>TRBV29-1|TRBD1|many|TRBJ1-1
TGCAGCGTTTTGGGACAGAGATTGAACACTGAAGCTTTCTTT
CSVLGQRLNTEAFF
>TRBV5-1|-|-|TRBJ1-2
TGCGCCAGCAGCTTGGCCGGCACCTATGGCTACACCTTC
CASSLAGTYGYTF
>TRBV27|TRBD2|few|TRBJ2-3
TGTGCCAGCCCCCCGGGAGGGGTTTTGGATACGCAGTATTTT
CASPPGGVLDTQYF
>TRBV19|-|-|TRBJ2-6
TGTGCCGTCCAGGGGCTAGGAGGGGCCAACGTCCTGACTTTC
CAVQGLGGANVLTF
>TRBV6-1|TRBD1|-|TRBJ1-4
TGTGCCAGCAGTGAACGCCAGGGGGGGGTGAGGGAAAAACTGTTTTTT
CASSERQGGVREKLFF
>TRBV25-1|-|few|TRBJ1-1
TGTGCCAGCATAGCAGGGGTGAACACTGAAGCTTTCTTT
CASIAGVNTEAFF
>TRBV11-2|-|-|TRBJ2-3
TGTGCCAGCAGCCCCAGGGGAGGGGGGAGCACAGATACGCAGTATTTT
CASSPRGGGSTDTQYF
>TRBV10-3|-|-|TRBJ2-7
TGTGCCATCAGTGAGGGGCCAGCGGCGACCTACGAGCAGTACTTC
CAISEGPAATYEQYF
>TRBV7-2|-|-|TRBJ2-3
TGTGCCAGCAGCTCGGGGACAAGCACAGATACGCAGTATTTT
CASSSGTSTDTQYF
>TRBV11-2|-|-|TRBJ2-2
TGTGCCAGCAGCTTAGCTGGGACATACACCGGGGAGCTGTTTTTT
CASSLAGTYTGELFF
>TRBV6-5|-|few|TRBJ2-7
TGTGCCAGCAGTTTGGACGGACAGCCCCCTTACGAGCAGTACTTC
CASSLDGQPPYEQYF
>TRBV5-1|-|-|TRBJ2-2
TGCGCCAGCACGCCCGAGGGCGTGAGGGCGAACACCGGGGAGCTGTTTTTT
CASTPEGVRANTGELFF
>TRBV11-3|TRBD2|-|TRBJ2-2
TGTGCCAGCAGCTCGGGACTAGCGGGAGCCGGCACCGGGGAGCTGTTTTTT
CASSSGLAGAGTGELFF
>TRBV5-4|TRBD2|-|TRBJ2-3
TGTGCCAGCAGCCCCCGGACTAGCGGGAGAAGCGATACGCAGTATTTT
CASSPRTSGRSDTQYF
>TRBV7-2|TRBD1|-|TRBJ2-7
TGTGCCAGCAGCAAAATGACAGGGGGCGCCTACGAGCAGTACTTC
CASSKMTGGAYEQYF
>TRBV2|TRBD1|-|TRBJ1-5
TGTGCCAGCAGAACCCCGGGACAGGGAAATCAGCCCCAGCATTTT
CASRTPGQGNQPQHF
>TRBV7-9|-|-|TRBJ2-5
TGTGCCAGCAGCTTAGAGGGGGGACGGCAAGAGACCCAGTACTTC
CASSLEGGRQETQYF
>TRBV7-2|-|-|TRBJ1-2
TGTGCCAGCAGCTCTTACACGAACTATGGCTACACCTTC
CASSSYTNYGYTF
>TRBV5-4|TRBD1|-|TRBJ2-1
TGTGCCAGCAGCTTAGACGGGACAGGTTCATTCTTC
CASSLDGTGSFF
>TRBV10-3|TRBD2|-|TRBJ2-5
TGTGCCATCAGTGAGTCGGGAGGGATACTAGAGACCCAGTACTTC
CAISESGGILETQYF
>TRBV7-9|-|-|TRBJ1-4
TGTGCCAGCAGCCCCGAGGGATTCAATGAAAAACTGTTTTTT
CASSPEGFNEKLFF
>TRBV5-1|-|-|TRBJ2-3
TGCGCCAGCAGCTTGGCCCGCGCCAATCCCCGGGAGAGCACAGATACGCAGTATTTT
CASSLARANPRESTDTQYF
>TRBV28|TRBD1|few|TRBJ2-2
TGTGCCAGCAGTTCGACCGGACAGGTGGGCGGGGAGCTGTTTTTT
CASSSTGQVGGELFF
>TRBV5-3|-|-|TRBJ1-1
TGTGCCAGAGGCGTACAGGCCAACACTGAAGCTTTCTTT
CARGVQANTEAFF
>TRBV5-1|-|-|TRBJ1-1
TGCGCCAGCAGCTTGGGGCGGGACACTGAAGCTTTCTTT
CASSLGRDTEAFF
>TRBV28|TRBD1|-|TRBJ1-5
TGTGCCAGCAGTCGCAACGACAGGGGCAATCAGCCCCAGCATTTT
CASSRNDRGNQPQHF
>TRBV19|-|-|TRBJ2-6
TGTGCCAGTAGGGGGGGACTGGGACGCTCTGGGGCCAACGTCCTGACTTTC
CASRGGLGRSGANVLTF
>TRBV11-2|-|-|TRBJ2-7
TGTGCCAGCAGCTTCCGCGCAGGCTACGAGCAGTACTTC
CASSFRAGYEQYF
>TRBV30|-|few|TRBJ1-3
TGTGCCTGGAGCAAGTTCTCTGGAAACACCATATATTTT
CAWSKFSGNTIYF
>TRBV6-5|-|-|TRBJ2-1
TGTGCCAGCAACGTAGGAATCTTCTTC
CASNVGIFF
>TRBV6-6|TRBD1|-|TRBJ2-7
TGTGCCAGCACCTTAGGACAGGATTACGAGCAGTACTTC
CASTLGQDYEQYF
>TRBV6-1|-|few|TRBJ2-7
TGTGCCAGCAGGGCAGGCCCCTACGAGCAGTACTTC
CASRAGPYEQYF
>TRBV30|TRBD1|-|TRBJ1-6
TGTGCCTGGACCAAGCAGGGGGTCTATAATTCACCCCTCCACTTT
CAWTKQGVYNSPLHF
>TRBV7-2|-|-|TRBJ2-7
TGTGCCAGCAGCTTCGAGACCATCTCGGTCGACGAGCAGTACTTC
CASSFETISVDEQYF
>TRBV20-1|-|-|TRBJ2-3
TGCAGTGCTAGAGACGATACGCAGTATTTT
CSARDDTQYF